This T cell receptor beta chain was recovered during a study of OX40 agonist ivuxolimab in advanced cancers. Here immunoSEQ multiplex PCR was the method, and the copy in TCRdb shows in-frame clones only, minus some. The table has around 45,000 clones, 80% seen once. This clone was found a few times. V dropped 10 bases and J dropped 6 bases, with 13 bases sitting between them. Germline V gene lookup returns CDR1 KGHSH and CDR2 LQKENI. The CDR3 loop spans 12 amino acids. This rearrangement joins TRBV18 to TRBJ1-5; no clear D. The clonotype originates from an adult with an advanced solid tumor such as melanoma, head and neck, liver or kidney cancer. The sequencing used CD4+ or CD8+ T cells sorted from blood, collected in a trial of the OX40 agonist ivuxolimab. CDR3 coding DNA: TGTGCCACCCATGCCTGGGGTCAGCCCCAGCATTTT. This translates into CATHAWGQPQHF. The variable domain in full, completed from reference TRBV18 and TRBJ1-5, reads NAGVMQNPRHLVRRRGQEARLRCSPMKGHSHVYWYRQLPEEGLKFMVYLQKENIIDESGMPKERFSAEFPKEGPSILRIQQVVRGDSAAYFCATHAWGQPQHFGDGTRLSIL.